This TCR beta chain was recorded in a study of vaccination effects on CD4 cells after COVID-19. Study overall: Post-vaccine sample collection fell at a median of 72 days after the second dose.

V trimming: 1 base; J trimming: 4 bases; junction bases outside the gene matches: 12. CDR1 and CDR2 from the germline V gene are LGHNT and FRNRAP. The CDR3 is 17 amino acids. Method: immunoSEQ multiplex PCR; TCRdb's copy keeps in-frame clones and lacks some. The table has nearly 45,000 clones, 72% seen once; the top ten hold 8.5% to 10%. Regarding this clone: The target antigen is unknown.

Study-wide findings and caveats: Among infection- and vaccine-induced clones, marked clonal contraction occurred late after vaccination. Cross-reactivity toward common cold coronaviruses was confined to only 1 of 255 vaccine-induced clones in healthy vaccinees.

Culture proceeded for 10 days, and CD4+ T cells were then isolated. All study participants received two doses of BNT162b2 or mRNA-1273 vaccine. Days 3 and 7 were when half the medium was replaced with IL-2 medium. The clonotype originates from a human donor who received a COVID-19 vaccine. Sequencing was performed on CD4+ T cells from PBMCs cultured without peptide, taken after COVID-19 vaccination. This chain connects TRBV12-5 to TRBJ1-2; 7 positions match TRBD1. The CDR3 sequence: CASGLGPSPGTVYGYTF. CDR3 nucleotide sequence: TGTGCTAGTGGTTTGGGACCCTCCCCAGGGACAGTCTATGGCTACACCTTC.